This T cell receptor beta chain was sequenced in a study of vaccination effects on CD4 cells after COVID-19. Trimming took off 0 bases at V and 4 bases at J, with 10 bases between the two ends. CDR1 MGHRA and CDR2 YSYEKL come from the germline V gene. The CDR3 sequence is 15 residues long. This clone has just one count. Its antigen is still unknown. Pools of viral peptides were used by the ViraFEST assay to expand antigen-specific CD4+ T cells ahead of sequencing. Researchers isolated CD4+ T cells once 9 to 11 days of culture had elapsed. The vaccine recipients had no prior SARS-CoV-2 infection, with negative nucleocapsid antibodies. Some clones are missing from TCRdb's copy, which holds only in-frame ones; the method was immunoSEQ multiplex PCR. The sample carries 50,000 or so clones, about four fifths recorded once.

This chain connects TRBV4-1 to TRBJ1-3; no reliable D call. The sample here was CD4+ T cells from PBMCs cultured with HCoV-OC43 spike peptides, taken before COVID-19 vaccination. Subset of the sample: HCoV-OC43 spike overlapping peptide pool stimulation. The sequence was collected from a human donor who received a COVID-19 vaccine. CDR3 amino acids: CASSQDGRFGNTIYF. The CDR3 region has the DNA TGCGCCAGCAGCCAAGACGGCAGGTTCGGAAACACCATATATTTT.